This record looks at one TCR beta chain sequence and its context. What it recognizes is unknown. The record originates from a study of T cells in Graves' hyperthyroidism and ophthalmopathy. Study-wide findings and caveats: Blood also contained most expanded thyroid clonotypes above 0.001.

Graves' hyperthyroidism qualified as stable when ophthalmopathy did not progress within 18 months. Amplification of TCR beta CDR3 regions used RNA as the template. First-round RT-PCR of the TCR CDR3 relied on the HTBI primer set. MiXCR was run by TCRdb on the multiplex PCR reads, yielding one entry per CDR3 protein. The table shows roughly 300,000 distinct CDR3 sequences, with over 20% occurring only once. This receptor was taken from a woman aged 45-60 years with Graves' hyperthyroidism. The sample consisted of blood.

CDR3 coding DNA: TGCAGTGCGGATGACAGTAGCAATCAGCCCCAGCATTTT. It yields the protein CSADDSSNQPQHF. The gene calls are TRBV20-1 and TRBJ1-5; D possibly corresponds to TRBD1 (5 bases). The length of the CDR3 is 13 residues. CDR1 is DFQATT and CDR2 is SNEGSKA in the germline V gene (reference sequence). V was cut by 6 bases and J by 0 bases, with 9 bases left in between.